This T cell receptor (beta chain) is drawn from a study of T-cell reconstitution after alpha-beta-depleted transplantation in children. Researchers prepared the TCRbeta library using unique molecular identifiers, the study reports. TCRdb redid the calling of the PCR reads with MiXCR, one entry per CDR3 protein. The data show around 190,000 distinct CDR3 sequences, roughly 6.6% seen once. Only a few counts were recorded for this clonotype. Its antigen is currently unknown. V was pared by 5 bases and J by 8 bases, with 13 bases between. Looked up from germline, CDR1 is SGHVS and CDR2 is FNYEAQ. This CDR3 is 13 amino acids long. Points from the study as a whole: One year post-transplant, T-cell counts and diversity were largely derived from T cells produced anew. Several hundred rapidly expanded clones from non-depleted graft cells reportedly supplied alpha-beta T cells about two months post-transplant.

This clonotype was sampled from a boy aged 2 to 9 with acute lymphoblastic leukemia, due to receive a stem cell transplant. The chain carries TRBV7-6 and TRBJ1-5; D gene unclear. The sequenced sample was PBMCs, obtained before TCRalphabeta/CD19-depleted stem cell transplant. CDR3 in DNA: TGTGCCAGCAGCAGAAGATTAGGAGAGCCCCAGCATTTT. Its translation: CASSRRLGEPQHF.